This T cell receptor (beta chain) was profiled in a study of blood T cell repertoires in COVID-19. This clone was counted ten times or more. Generated by immunoSEQ multiplex PCR, the TCRdb table keeps only in-frame clones and is missing some. The sample shows under 400,000 clones, 70% to 90% of them seen only once. After removal of 4 bases from V and 7 bases from J, the junction contained 6 bases not matched to a gene. The CDR3 sequence is 14 residues long. CDR1 is MNHEY and CDR2 is SVGEGT in the germline V gene. Sample: PBMCs or T cells enriched from blood (not recorded which). The receptor was derived from a woman aged 40 to 49 with acute COVID-19. V gene TRBV6-2 or TRBV6-3 combines with J gene TRBJ1-5; 8 bases map to TRBD1. The CDR3 region is CASSWGQEEQPQHF. CDR3 bases: TGTGCCAGCAGTTGGGGACAGGAGGAGCAGCCCCAGCATTTT.